Listed here are 2 T cell receptor beta chains from one sample, sequenced in a study of spatial heterogeneity in lung cancer. Time point given: sample taken at primary tumor resection. Whole RNA was taken from tumor, nontumor lung or frozen PBMC; it was then sequenced unsorted. TCRdb passed the 5' RACE reads through MiXCR, listing each CDR3 protein once. The sample yields 4,000 to 5,000 distinct CDR3 sequences, around 24% seen once. The specimen was PBMCs, collected at surgery. These receptors came from a female donor with early-stage non-small cell lung cancer.

Turning to this clonotype: With the library built for alpha chains, this beta chain is off target and its frequency is not meaningful. The chain is built from TRBV19 and TRBJ2-7, with D unresolved. V was clipped by 5 bases and J by 0 bases, with 8 bases between them. The CDR3 is 13 residues long. CDR1 is LNHDA, CDR2 SQIVND, per germline (reference sequence). In DNA, the CDR3 is TGTGCCAGTAGTTCCCCACCCTCCTACGAGCAGTACTTC. Encoded protein: CASSSPPSYEQYF.

Regarding this clonotype: This beta chain is an off-target read within a library intended for alpha chains, so its frequency means little. CDR3 loop: CASSGFGQGLRKIYGYTF. As DNA, the CDR3 is TGTGCCAGCAGCGGATTTGGACAGGGCCTAAGGAAGATCTATGGCTACACCTTC. V is TRBV28 and J is TRBJ1-2, with TRBD1 matching over 8 bases. The CDR3 spans 18 residues. The germline V gene encodes CDR1 MDHEN and CDR2 SYDVKM. With V trimmed by 6 bases and J by 4 bases, 19 bases remained unmatched.